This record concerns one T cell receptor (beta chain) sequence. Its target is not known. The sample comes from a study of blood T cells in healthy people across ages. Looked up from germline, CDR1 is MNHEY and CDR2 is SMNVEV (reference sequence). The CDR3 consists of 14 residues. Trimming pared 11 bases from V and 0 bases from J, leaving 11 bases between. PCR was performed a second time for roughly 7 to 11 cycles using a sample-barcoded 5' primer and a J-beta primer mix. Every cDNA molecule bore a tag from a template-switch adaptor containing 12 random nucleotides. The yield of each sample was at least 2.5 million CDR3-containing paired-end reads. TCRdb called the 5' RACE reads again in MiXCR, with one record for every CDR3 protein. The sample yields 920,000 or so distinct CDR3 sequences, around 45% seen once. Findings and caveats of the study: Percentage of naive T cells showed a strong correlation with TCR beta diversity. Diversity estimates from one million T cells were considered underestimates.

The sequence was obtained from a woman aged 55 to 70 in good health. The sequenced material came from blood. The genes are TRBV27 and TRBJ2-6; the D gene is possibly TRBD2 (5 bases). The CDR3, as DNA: TGTGCCTGCGGGTTGCACTCTGGGGCCAACGTCCTGACTTTC. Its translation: CACGLHSGANVLTF.